These 15 T cell receptor beta chains originate from one sample sequenced in a study of response to subunit inactivated influenza vaccine. TCRdb ran MiXCR on the RT-PCR reads and lists one entry per CDR3 protein. The repertoire has about 700,000 distinct CDR3 sequences, 14% of them found once; the top ten carry 5.5% to 7%. The sample was PBMCs from blood, taken roughly 2 weeks before vaccination. The receptors stem from a man aged 50 to 59 who received an inactivated influenza vaccine.

This clonotype turned up a few times. The V and J genes are TRBV2 and TRBJ1-2; D is unclear. The length of the CDR3 is 12 residues. The germline CDR1 and CDR2 sequences are SNHLY and FYNNEI. V dropped 6 bases and J dropped 0 bases, with 5 bases sitting between them. The CDR3 sequence: CASRSPNYGYTF. DNA of the CDR3: TGTGCCAGCAGGTCCCCTAACTATGGCTACACCTTC.

In this sample, this clonotype turned up a few times. The rearrangement joins TRBV20-1 to TRBJ2-1, with 10 bases that match TRBD1. CDR3 length equals 14 residues. J lost 5 bases, V lost 3 bases, and 4 bases had no gene match. CDR1 is DFQATT, CDR2 SNEGSKA, per germline (reference sequence). CDR3 sequence reads: CSASRGQGNNEQFF. In DNA form, the CDR3 reads TGCAGTGCTAGTCGGGGACAGGGGAACAATGAGCAGTTCTTC.

The chain links TRBV24-1 to TRBJ1-5; D might be TRBD1 (6 bases). The CDR3 is 17 amino acids. The V end lost 2 bases, the J end lost 1 base, and 14 bases lay between the germline ends. Looked up from germline, CDR1 is KGHDR and CDR2 is SFDVKD. CDR3 nucleotide sequence: TGTGCCACCAGTGATTCAGCTAAAGGACAGAGCAATCAGCCCCAGCATTTT. This sequence encodes CATSDSAKGQSNQPQHF.

The gene calls are TRBV4-3 and TRBJ1-2, with TRBD1 as a possible D gene (6 bases). Trimming shortened V by 0 bases and J by 4 bases, and 12 bases separated the two germline ends. The CDR3 consists of 15 residues. The germline V gene encodes CDR1 LGHNA and CDR2 YSLEER. This chain's CDR3 is CASSQERGGVYGYTF. CDR3 bases: TGCGCCAGCAGCCAAGAGAGGGGGGGGGTCTATGGCTACACCTTC.

The rearrangement links TRBV28 to TRBJ2-3, with D tentatively TRBD1 (5 bases). CDR3 size: 14 residues. Germline CDR1 and CDR2: MDHEN and SYDVKM. Between the trimmed V and J ends, which lost 0 bases and 5 bases, there was a span of 9 bases. The CDR3 is CASSLWAGQDTQYF. The DNA for the CDR3 is TGTGCCAGCAGTTTATGGGCAGGGCAAGATACGCAGTATTTT.

This clonotype was picked up a small number of times. The genes are TRBV5-1 and TRBJ1-1; 7 bases match TRBD1. The CDR3 runs to 16 residues. Germline trimming cut 2 bases from V and 3 bases from J; bases unmatched to any gene: 10. Germline assignment: CDR1 SGHRS and CDR2 YFSETQ. The CDR3 spells CASSLGSGGSDTEAFF. CDR3 nucleotide sequence: TGCGCCAGCAGCTTAGGGTCAGGGGGGTCCGACACTGAAGCTTTCTTT.

The CDR3: CASSSEREALETQYF. The CDR3 DNA follows: TGTGCCAGCAGCTCTGAGCGGGAGGCCCTGGAGACCCAGTACTTC. The chain employs TRBV11-2 and TRBJ2-5, with 9 nucleotides matching TRBD2. J was trimmed by 5 bases and V by 4 bases; bases with no gene match: 8. Germline-derived CDR1 and CDR2 are SGHAT and FQNNGV. This CDR3 spans 15 amino acids.

The V and J genes are TRBV21-1 and TRBJ1-2. TRBV21-1 is deemed a pseudogene. CDR3 length: 15 residues. CDR3 DNA sequence: TGTGCCAGCAGGAATCGGACGGTTCGCTTGGAATGCCAGACCTTC. Translating gives CASRNRTVRLECQTF.

The V call is TRBV20-1, the J call TRBJ2-7; TRBD1 matches 7 bases. Germline V gene sequence: CDR1 DFQATT, CDR2 SNEGSKA (reference sequence). V lost 0 bases to trimming and J lost 5 bases; unmatched junction nucleotides: 10. The CDR3 loop spans 15 amino acids. CDR3 DNA: TGCAGTGCTAGAGATCGCGCCAGGGGGTTCCACGAGCAGTACTTC. Amino acid sequence: CSARDRARGFHEQYF.

The gene calls are TRBV25-1 and TRBJ2-3; no firm D call. Germline loops: CDR1 MGHDK, CDR2 SYGVNS. CDR3 length: 16 residues. V shed 3 bases and J shed 1 base, with 14 bases lying between them. The CDR3 DNA reads as TGTGCCAGCAGTGACTGGACGGCAGTGGGCACAGATACGCAGTATTTT. It encodes CASSDWTAVGTDTQYF.

DNA for the CDR3: TGCGCCAGCAGCCAAGAATTAGTAAACACTGAAGCTTTCTTT. Translating it yields CASSQELVNTEAFF. The V gene is TRBV4-3, the J gene TRBJ1-1; D remains ambiguous. CDR1 and CDR2 (germline): LGHNA, YSLEER. Trimming pared 0 bases from V and 2 bases from J, leaving 7 bases between. CDR3 length: 14 amino acids.

This clonotype was counted at least ten times. The V and J genes are TRBV20-1 and TRBJ1-6, with TRBD1 identical over 9 bases. V lost 3 bases, J lost 1 base, and 1 base stayed unmatched. This CDR3 has 15 residues. Germline V gene lookup returns CDR1 DFQATT and CDR2 SNEGSKA (reference sequence). CDR3: CSARDRGSYNSPLHF. The CDR3 region has the DNA TGCAGTGCTAGGGACAGGGGATCCTATAATTCACCCCTCCACTTT.

This clonotype has a count of ten or more. V is TRBV28 and J is TRBJ2-1; TRBD2 matches 11 bases. The CDR3 covers 16 residues. The trim removed 5 bases at V and 4 bases at J, leaving 7 bases unmatched. Germline V CDR1 and CDR2: MDHEN, SYDVKM. The CDR3 DNA reads TGTGCCAGCAGTACCTCGGGACTAGCGGAATACAATGAGCAGTTCTTC. Translation gives CASSTSGLAEYNEQFF.

V is TRBV5-6 and J is TRBJ1-4; D is undetermined. Trimming removed 0 bases from V and 7 bases from J, with 16 bases in between. This CDR3 comprises 16 residues. In germline, CDR1 is SGHDT, CDR2 YYEEEE. The CDR3 coding sequence is TGTGCCAGCAGCTTGGGGGCAGGCCACAATGGTGAAAAACTGTTTTTT. It yields the protein CASSLGAGHNGEKLFF.

This clonotype was picked up a small number of times. This chain uses TRBV4-2 with TRBJ1-1; no definite D call. CDR3 length: 15 residues. The V gene lost 0 bases and the J gene lost 3 bases, with 11 bases spanning the gap. CDR1 and CDR2 (germline): LGHNA, YNFKEQ. The CDR3 DNA reads TGTGCCAGCAGCCAAGATCTCCGATGGGACACTGAAGCTTTCTTT. This codes for CASSQDLRWDTEAFF.